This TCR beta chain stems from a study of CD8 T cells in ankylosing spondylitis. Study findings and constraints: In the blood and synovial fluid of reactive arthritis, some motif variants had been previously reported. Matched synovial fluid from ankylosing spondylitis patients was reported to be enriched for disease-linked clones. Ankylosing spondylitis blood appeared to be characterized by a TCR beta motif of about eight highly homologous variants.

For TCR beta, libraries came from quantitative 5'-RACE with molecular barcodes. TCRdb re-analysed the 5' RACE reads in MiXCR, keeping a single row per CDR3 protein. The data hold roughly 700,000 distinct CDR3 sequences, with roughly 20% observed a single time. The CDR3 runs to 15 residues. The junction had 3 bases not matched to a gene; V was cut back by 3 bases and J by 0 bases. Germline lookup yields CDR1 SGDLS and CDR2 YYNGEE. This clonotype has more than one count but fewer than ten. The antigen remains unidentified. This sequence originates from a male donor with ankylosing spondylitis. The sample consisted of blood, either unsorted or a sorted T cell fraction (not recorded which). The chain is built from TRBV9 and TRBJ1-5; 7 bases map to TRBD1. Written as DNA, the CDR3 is TGTGCCAGCAGCGGACAGGGCGGTAGCAATCAGCCCCAGCATTTT. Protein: CASSGQGGSNQPQHF.